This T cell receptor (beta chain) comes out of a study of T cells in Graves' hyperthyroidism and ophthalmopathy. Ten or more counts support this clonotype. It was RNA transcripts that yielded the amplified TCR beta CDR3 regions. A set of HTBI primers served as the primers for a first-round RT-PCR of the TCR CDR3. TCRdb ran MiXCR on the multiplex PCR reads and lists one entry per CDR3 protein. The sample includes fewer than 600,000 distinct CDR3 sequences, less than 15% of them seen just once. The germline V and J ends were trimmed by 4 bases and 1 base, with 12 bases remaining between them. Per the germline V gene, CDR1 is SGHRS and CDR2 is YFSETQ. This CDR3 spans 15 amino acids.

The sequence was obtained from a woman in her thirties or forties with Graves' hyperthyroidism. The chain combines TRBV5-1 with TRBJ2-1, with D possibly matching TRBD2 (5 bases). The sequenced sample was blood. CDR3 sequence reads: CASSQERTSYNEQFF. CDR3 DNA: TGCGCCAGCAGCCAGGAGCGGACTTCCTACAATGAGCAGTTCTTC.